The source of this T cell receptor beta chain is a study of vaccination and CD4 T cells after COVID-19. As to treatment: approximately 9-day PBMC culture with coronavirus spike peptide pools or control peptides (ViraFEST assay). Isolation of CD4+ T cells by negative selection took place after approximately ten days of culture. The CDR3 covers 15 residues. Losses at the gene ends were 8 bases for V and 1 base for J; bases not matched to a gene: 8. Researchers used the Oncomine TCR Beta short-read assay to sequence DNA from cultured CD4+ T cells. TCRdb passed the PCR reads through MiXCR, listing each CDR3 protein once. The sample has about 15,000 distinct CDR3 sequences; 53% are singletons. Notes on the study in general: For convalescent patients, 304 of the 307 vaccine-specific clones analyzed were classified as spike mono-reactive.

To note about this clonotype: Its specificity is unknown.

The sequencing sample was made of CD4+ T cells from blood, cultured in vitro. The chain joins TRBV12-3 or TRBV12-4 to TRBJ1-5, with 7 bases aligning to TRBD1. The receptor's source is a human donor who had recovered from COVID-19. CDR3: CASSQGGSSNQPQHF. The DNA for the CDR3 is TGTGCCAGCTCTCAGGGGGGGAGCAGCAATCAGCCCCAGCATTTT.